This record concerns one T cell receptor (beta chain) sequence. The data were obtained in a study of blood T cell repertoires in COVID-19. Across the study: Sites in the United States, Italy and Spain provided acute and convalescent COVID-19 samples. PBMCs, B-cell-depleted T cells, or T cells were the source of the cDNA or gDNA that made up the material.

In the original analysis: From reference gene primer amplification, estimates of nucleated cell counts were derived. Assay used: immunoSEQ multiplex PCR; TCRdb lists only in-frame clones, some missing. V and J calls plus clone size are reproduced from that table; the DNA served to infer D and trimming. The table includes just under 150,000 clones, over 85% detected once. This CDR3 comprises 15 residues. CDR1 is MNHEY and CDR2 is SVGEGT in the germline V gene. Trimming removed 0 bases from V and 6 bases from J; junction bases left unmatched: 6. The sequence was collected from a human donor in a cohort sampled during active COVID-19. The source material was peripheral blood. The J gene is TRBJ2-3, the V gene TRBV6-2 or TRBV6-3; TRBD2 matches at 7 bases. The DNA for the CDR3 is TGTGCCAGCAGTTACTCGGCGGGGGTATTGGATACGCAGTATTTT. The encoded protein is CASSYSAGVLDTQYF.